A single sample gave rise to the 32 T cell receptor beta chains below, sequenced in a study of T-cell memory formation after mild COVID-19. TCRdb reprocessed the 5' RACE reads with MiXCR, giving one entry per CDR3 protein. The table shows 250,000 to 300,000 distinct CDR3 sequences, with 15% to 20% occurring only once. The sample consisted of PBMCs or a T cell subset sorted from them (not recorded which). The receptors shown here come from a man aged 18 to 30 who had mild COVID-19 (a few samples of this study predate the infection). Cell type and time point are not known.

This clonotype was counted many times. This chain uses TRBV10-3 with TRBJ2-3, with TRBD2 matching 7 bases. This CDR3 region has 12 residues. The V gene's germline CDR1 is ENHRY and CDR2 SYGVKD. With 11 bases clipped from V and 4 bases from J, the junction kept 6 bases outside the gene matches. CDR3 bases: TGTGCCTCACGGGGGGAGCCAGATACGCAGTATTTT. The encoded protein is CASRGEPDTQYF.

This clonotype was counted at least ten times. J is TRBJ1-1 and V is TRBV4-3; unclear D gene. The ends were cut back, 1 base at V and 4 bases at J, with 13 bases in the middle. The CDR3 has 15 residues. Germline V gives CDR1 LGHNA, CDR2 YSLEER. The CDR3 nucleotides read TGCGCCAGCAGCCAAGGGTCCAGAATGAGCACTGAAGCTTTCTTT. Protein: CASSQGSRMSTEAFF.

The V gene is TRBV27, the J gene TRBJ2-2; unclear D gene. CDR1 and CDR2 from the germline V gene are MNHEY and SMNVEV (reference sequence). This CDR3 contains 14 residues. Trimming stripped 3 bases from V and 6 bases from J, with 11 bases between. CDR3 residues: CASSFSAVSGELFF. CDR3 coding DNA: TGTGCCAGCAGTTTCTCCGCCGTGTCCGGGGAGCTGTTTTTT.

The chain has TRBV28 and TRBJ1-1; D remains unclear. From germline, CDR1 is MDHEN and CDR2 SYDVKM. The CDR3 runs to 15 residues. V lost 2 bases and J 6 bases, leaving 16 bases between the germline ends. CDR3 sequence (DNA): TGTGCCAGCAGTTTAGCCCACGGTAAGGGTTCTGAAGCTTTCTTT. Protein product: CASSLAHGKGSEAFF.

In its sample, this clonotype was seen a few times. The chain employs TRBV9 and TRBJ2-5, with a possible D match to TRBD1 (6 bases). The CDR3 sequence is 13 residues long. Germline CDR1 SGDLS, CDR2 YYNGEE. V lost 3 bases and J lost 3, with 9 bases in between. In DNA, the CDR3 is TGTGCCAGCAGCGCCGGACAGAAAGAGACCCAGTACTTC. Residues: CASSAGQKETQYF.

CDR3 loop: CASSWGAKSYGYTF. The CDR3 DNA is TGTGCCAGCAGTTGGGGGGCGAAGAGCTATGGCTACACCTTC. The chain has TRBV28 and TRBJ1-2; D may be TRBD1 (6 bases). The CDR3 spans 14 residues. Germline-derived CDR1 and CDR2 are MDHEN and SYDVKM. V was pared by 4 bases and J by 4 bases, with 13 bases between.

This clonotype was counted at least ten times. The chain joins TRBV2 to TRBJ2-1; D is ambiguous. V was trimmed by 6 bases and J by 10 bases, leaving 7 bases between them. The CDR3 covers 10 residues. CDR1 and CDR2 from the germline V gene are SNHLY and FYNNEI. CDR3 DNA sequence: TGTGCCAGCAGGATCCGGGAGCAGTTCTTC. This encodes CASRIREQFF.

The chain couples TRBV11-2 to TRBJ2-1; 10 nucleotides agree with TRBD1. V lost 6 bases, J lost 6 bases, and 8 bases stayed unmatched. Germline V gene data show CDR1 as SGHAT and CDR2 as FQNNGV. This CDR3 spans 15 amino acids. The CDR3 DNA follows: TGTGCCAGCAGTTCGCCGGGACAGGGGATCAATGAGCAGTTCTTC. This gives the protein CASSSPGQGINEQFF.

The chain has TRBV5-6 and TRBJ1-1; maybe TRBD1 (5 bases). The CDR3 covers 15 residues. V lost 2 bases, J lost 4 bases, and 15 bases lay in between. Per germline, CDR1 SGHDT and CDR2 YYEEEE. Here the CDR3 reads CASSFSPPGGTEAFF. In nucleotides, the CDR3 is TGTGCCAGCAGCTTTTCCCCTCCGGGGGGCACTGAAGCTTTCTTT.

This clonotype occurred a few times. The rearrangement joins TRBV19 to TRBJ2-7; D remains unclear. The CDR3 contains 15 residues. The germline V gene has CDR1 LNHDA and CDR2 SQIVND (reference sequence). Trimming left V 4 bases short and J 6 bases short, with 19 bases between. CDR3 region: CASSRKAVGLLEQYF. CDR3 nucleotides: TGTGCCAGTAGTAGAAAGGCGGTCGGGCTCCTCGAGCAGTACTTC.

This clonotype has at least ten counts. V is TRBV5-1 and J is TRBJ2-7; perhaps D is TRBD1 or TRBD2 (5 bases each). Germline CDR1 is SGHRS and CDR2 is YFSETQ. Trimming stripped 0 bases from V and 2 bases from J, with 12 bases between. The CDR3 spans 15 residues. CDR3 sequence: CASSLGGAWAYEQYF. The CDR3 DNA reads as TGCGCCAGCAGCTTGGGAGGGGCGTGGGCCTACGAGCAGTACTTC. Supplemented by reference TRBV5-1 and TRBJ2-7, the full variable domain reads KAGVTQTPRYLIKTRGQQVTLSCSPISGHRSVSWYQQTPGQGLQFLFEYFSETQRNKGNFPGRFSGRQFSNSRSEMNVSTLELGDSALYLCASSLGGAWAYEQYFGPGTRLTVT.

This chain connects TRBV4-2 to TRBJ2-3; D gene uncertain. CDR3 length: 15 residues. CDR1 and CDR2 from the germline V gene are LGHNA and YNFKEQ. V lost 1 base and J 6 bases, leaving 14 bases between the germline ends. This chain's CDR3 is CASSQVTPGLDTQYF. The CDR3 DNA reads TGTGCCAGCAGCCAAGTCACCCCGGGTCTGGATACGCAGTATTTT.

The rearrangement uses TRBV6-5 and TRBJ2-7; no clear D. V lost 6 bases and J lost 2, with 14 bases in between. The CDR3 runs 14 residues. In germline, CDR1 is MNHEY, CDR2 SVGAGI. The CDR3 DNA reads as TGTGCCAGCAGCCCCCGGACCGCTACCTACGAGCAGTACTTC. Its protein is CASSPRTATYEQYF.

The table lists this clonotype with a few counts. The chain employs TRBV5-5 and TRBJ2-6; D might be TRBD2 (5 bases). CDR3 size: 18 residues. Germline V gene lookup returns CDR1 SGHKS and CDR2 YYEKEE (reference sequence). V lost 5 bases to trimming and J lost 0 bases, with 18 bases between them. This chain's CDR3 is CASSPDGLRSSGANVLTF. In DNA, the CDR3 is TGTGCCAGCAGTCCGGATGGACTCCGGAGCTCTGGGGCCAACGTCCTGACTTTC.

This clonotype was observed many times. The rearrangement joins TRBV6-5 to TRBJ1-1; TRBD1 might be the D (5 bases). Germline CDR1 MNHEY, CDR2 SVGAGI. CDR3 length: 13 residues. Trimming took off 4 bases at V and 4 bases at J, with 10 bases between the two ends. The CDR3 bases are TGTGCCAGCAGTTGGACACTATCCACTGAAGCTTTCTTT. Translation: CASSWTLSTEAFF.

The genes are TRBV4-2 and TRBJ1-5, with D maybe TRBD1 (5 bases). V lost 0 bases and J 1 base, leaving 16 bases between the germline ends. Germline lookup yields CDR1 LGHNA and CDR2 YNFKEQ. The CDR3 has 18 residues. CDR3: CASSQEASHGASNQPQHF. CDR3 DNA sequence: TGTGCCAGCAGCCAAGAGGCCTCCCACGGGGCAAGCAATCAGCCCCAGCATTTT.

V usage is TRBV6-6 and J usage is TRBJ2-7, with D tentatively TRBD1 (5 bases). The CDR3 is made up of 14 amino acids. The ends were cut back, 4 bases at V and 0 bases at J, with 10 bases in the middle. CDR1 is MNHNY, CDR2 SVGAGI, per germline (reference sequence). In DNA, the CDR3 is TGTGCCAGCAGTTTAGACAGCCTCTCCTACGAGCAGTACGTC. Its protein product is CASSLDSLSYEQYV.

This clonotype appeared a few times. The J gene is TRBJ1-2, the V gene TRBV12-3 or TRBV12-4, with D possibly TRBD1 on 6 matching bases. Trimming removed 6 bases from V and 9 bases from J, with 11 bases in between. CDR3 size: 11 residues. The CDR3 sequence: CASSQGFSYTF. CDR3 nucleotide sequence: TGTGCCAGCAGCCAGGGGTTTAGCTACACCTTC.

This clonotype was recorded at least ten times. For the CDR3, the DNA is TGTGCCAGCAGTGAGAGCTACGAGCAGTACGTC. This encodes CASSESYEQYV. This chain links TRBV28 with TRBJ2-7; D is undetermined. Germline CDR1 reads MDHEN; CDR2 reads SYDVKM. The CDR3 contains 11 residues. Deletions cut 5 bases from V and 3 bases from J, with 5 bases between.

This rearrangement joins TRBV20-1 to TRBJ1-2, with 10 nucleotides matching TRBD1. The germline V gene has CDR1 DFQATT and CDR2 SNEGSKA (reference sequence). The CDR3 has 15 residues. J lost 4 bases, V lost 0 bases, and 5 bases had no gene match. CDR3 DNA: TGCAGTGCTAGAGATCCGGGACAGGGGTCCTATGGCTACACCTTC. As protein: CSARDPGQGSYGYTF.

The V call is TRBV10-3, the J call TRBJ1-5; no firm D call. Germline lookup yields CDR1 ENHRY and CDR2 SYGVKD. V lost 10 bases and J lost 3, with 13 bases in between. The CDR3 has 13 amino acids. The CDR3 protein is CATGGESNQPQHF. CDR3 nucleotides: TGTGCCACCGGCGGGGAGTCCAATCAGCCCCAGCATTTT.

The chain recombines TRBV15 with TRBJ2-3, with 9 bases identical to TRBD2. V trimming: 7 bases; J trimming: 8 bases; junction bases outside the gene matches: 7. This CDR3 has 13 residues. CDR1 and CDR2 from the germline V gene are LNHNV and YYDKDF (reference sequence). The CDR3 protein is CATTAGGLGTQYF. CDR3 DNA sequence: TGTGCCACCACGGCGGGGGGGCTGGGTACGCAGTATTTT.

This clonotype was seen more than once but under ten times. The V call is TRBV7-8, the J call TRBJ1-1; D perhaps matches TRBD1 (6 bases). Germline V lookup: CDR1 SGHVS, CDR2 FQNEAQ. The germline V and J ends were trimmed by 1 base and 1 base, with 7 bases remaining between them. The CDR3 loop spans 14 amino acids. CDR3 nucleotide sequence: TGTGCCAGCAGCTTAGTAGGGGGGAACACTGAAGCTTTCTTT. Its protein is CASSLVGGNTEAFF. The whole variable domain, filled in from reference TRBV7-8 and TRBJ1-1, reads GAGVSQSPRYKVAKRGQDVALRCDPISGHVSLFWYQQALGQGPEFLTYFQNEAQLDKSGLPSDRFFAERPEGSVSTLKIQRTQQEDSAVYLCASSLVGGNTEAFFGQGTRLTVV.

This clonotype showed up just a few times. This chain connects TRBV7-9 to TRBJ2-7; D is tentatively TRBD1 or TRBD2 (5 bases each). Germline V lookup: CDR1 SEHNR, CDR2 FQNEAQ (reference sequence). The CDR3 covers 14 residues. The V end was cut by 3 bases, the J end by 2 bases, with 11 bases between. CDR3 sequence (DNA): TGTGCCAGCAGCTTTCCGGGGCGAACCTACGAGCAGTACTTC. It translates to CASSFPGRTYEQYF. The variable domain in full, completed from reference TRBV7-9 and TRBJ2-7, reads DTGVSQNPRHKITKRGQNVTFRCDPISEHNRLYWYRQTLGQGPEFLTYFQNEAQLEKSRLLSDRFSAERPKGSFSTLEIQRTEQGDSAMYLCASSFPGRTYEQYFGPGTRLTVT.

This rearrangement joins TRBV20-1 to TRBJ2-3; 8 bases fit TRBD2. With V trimmed by 7 bases and J by 1 base, 4 bases remained unmatched. Germline CDR1 DFQATT, CDR2 SNEGSKA (reference sequence). CDR3 length equals 13 residues. The CDR3 spells CSVWRGGTDTQYF. The DNA of the CDR3 is TGCAGTGTCTGGCGGGGGGGCACAGATACGCAGTATTTT.

This clonotype has a handful of counts. The V gene is TRBV11-2, the J gene TRBJ1-1, with TRBD1 matching over 12 bases. Germline V CDR1 and CDR2: SGHAT, FQNNGV. The CDR3 runs 17 residues. V lost 4 bases to trimming and J lost 3 bases; unmatched junction nucleotides: 9. CDR3 in amino acids: CASSSPRDRGPDTEAFF. The CDR3 DNA follows: TGTGCCAGCAGCTCGCCACGGGACAGGGGGCCTGACACTGAAGCTTTCTTT.

This clonotype was counted between two and nine times. The chain has TRBV5-1 and TRBJ1-2, with TRBD1 identical over 8 bases. J lost 6 bases, V lost 0 bases, and 4 bases had no gene match. The germline gives CDR1 SGHRS, CDR2 YFSETQ. This CDR3 is built from 14 residues. Written as DNA, the CDR3 is TGCGCCAGCAGCTTGGGGGCAGGGGGCCATGGCTACACCTTC. This translates into CASSLGAGGHGYTF.

The chain employs TRBV11-3 and TRBJ2-1; 10 bases fit TRBD2. The CDR3 spans 17 residues. Germline trimming cut 3 bases from V and 2 bases from J; bases unmatched to any gene: 7. Germline lookup yields CDR1 SGHNT and CDR2 YENEEA. CDR3 nucleotides: TGTGCCAGCAGCTTGGGACCTACTAGCGGGACCTACAATGAGCAGTTCTTC. As protein: CASSLGPTSGTYNEQFF.

This sequence joins TRBV29-1 and TRBJ2-7, with a tentative D call TRBD1 (6 bases). The CDR3 loop spans 12 amino acids. CDR1 and CDR2 from the germline V gene are SQVTM and ANQGSEA. V was clipped by 1 base and J by 3 bases, with 7 bases between them. CDR3 sequence: CSVEGRGYEQYF. The CDR3 coding sequence is TGCAGCGTTGAAGGCAGGGGCTACGAGCAGTACTTC.

V usage is TRBV12-3 or TRBV12-4 and J usage is TRBJ2-3; D unresolved. V dropped 7 bases and J dropped 6 bases, with 8 bases sitting between them. The CDR3 runs 11 residues. The CDR3 nucleotides are TGTGCCAGCACTTTTGGGGATACGCAGTATTTT. It codes for CASTFGDTQYF.

This clonotype was detected only a few times. The chain links TRBV28 to TRBJ2-3; 8 bases agree with TRBD1. This CDR3 has 16 residues. V shed 5 bases and J 4 bases; nucleotides not matched to a gene: 11. The germline gives CDR1 MDHEN, CDR2 SYDVKM. CDR3 protein: CASSHPPGTGADTQYF. Here the CDR3 DNA reads TGTGCCAGCAGTCATCCCCCCGGGACAGGAGCAGATACGCAGTATTTT.

The chain joins TRBV7-9 to TRBJ2-1; 11 bases fit TRBD2. Trimming at V came to 5 bases and at J to 7 bases, leaving 10 bases not matched to a gene. CDR1 SEHNR and CDR2 FQNEAQ come from the germline V gene (reference sequence). This CDR3 comprises 16 residues. DNA for the CDR3: TGTGCCAGCAGCCCTGGAACTAGCGGGGGTTGGAATGAGCAGTTCTTC. This encodes CASSPGTSGGWNEQFF.